This T cell receptor (beta chain) derives from a study of shared clonotypes between healthy human individuals. Genomic DNA from each subset was divided evenly over several immunoSEQ plates. Per the authors' pipeline: ImmunoSEQ yielded junction-only sequences lacking quality scores, so filtering differed. Repertoires were generated with immunoSEQ multiplex PCR, while TCRdb's copy carries only in-frame clones and drops some. That table supplies the V and J calls and clone size; D and trimming were determined from the DNA. The table records 450,000 to 600,000 clones, about four fifths of them present only once. Germline V lookup: CDR1 MDHEN, CDR2 SYDVKM. V was cut by 8 bases and J by 11 bases, with 21 bases left in between. The CDR3 extends over 13 amino acids.

The chain carries TRBV28 and TRBJ1-1; D possibly corresponds to TRBD1 (6 bases). The TCR comes from a woman aged 40-49 years in good health. Some clones in this sample may be carry-over from other donors' samples. The sample consisted of PBMCs. CDR3 nucleotide sequence: TGTGCCAGCCGGGGGCGGGGCTCCTTGGGGGCTTTCTTT. Protein sequence: CASRGRGSLGAFF. Based on the CDR3 plus reference TRBV28 and TRBJ1-1, the full variable domain is DVKVTQSSRYLVKRTGEKVFLECVQDMDHENMFWYRQDPGLGLRLIYFSYDVKMKEKGDIPEGYSVSREKKERFSLILESASTNQTSMYLCASRGRGSLGAFFGQGTRLTVV.